Shown below are 31 T cell receptor beta chains from a single sample sequenced in a study of monozygotic twins with inflammatory bowel disease. TCRdb reanalyzed the 5' RACE reads, giving one entry per CDR3 protein sequence and no DNA. This sample carries some 400,000 distinct CDR3 sequences, with about 2.6% going to the ten biggest clones. The sequenced sample was blood. These TCRs come from a human donor with ulcerative colitis or Crohn's disease, or a healthy co-twin of an affected twin (not recorded which).

The rearrangement joins TRBV6-1 to TRBJ2-4; the TCRdb call, TRBD1, lacks DNA for checking. Germline assignment: CDR1 MNHNS and CDR2 SASEGT. CDR3 length equals 14 residues. The CDR3 here is CASSSGGTGVWADF.

The chain is built from TRBV12-5 and TRBJ2-7; TCRdb's D gene call, TRBD1, goes unchecked for lack of DNA. CDR1 is LGHNT, CDR2 FRNRAP, per germline. The CDR3 is 16 residues long. This CDR3 is CASGLVRTGRDYEQYF. The full variable domain, with the rest looked up from reference TRBV12-5 and TRBJ2-7, is DARVTQTPRHKVTEMGQEVTMRCQPILGHNTVFWYRQTMMQGLELLAYFRNRAPLDDSGMPKDRFSAEMPDATLATLKIQPSEPRDSAVYFCASGLVRTGRDYEQYFGPGTRLTVT.

CDR3 loop: CASRLGAAQVPYGYTF. This rearrangement joins TRBV6-1 to TRBJ1-2; lacking DNA, the TRBD1 call made by TCRdb goes unchecked. There are 16 residues in the CDR3. CDR1 is MNHNS and CDR2 is SASEGT in the germline V gene.

This sequence joins TRBV11-2 and TRBJ2-1. Germline CDR1 SGHAT, CDR2 FQNNGV. This CDR3 region has 11 residues. The CDR3 here is CASTSYIMQFF. Full variable domain (outside the CDR3, taken from reference TRBV11-2 and TRBJ2-1): EAGVAQSPRYKIIEKRQSVAFWCNPISGHATLYWYQQILGQGPKLLIQFQNNGVVDDSQLPKDRFSAERLKGVDSTLKIQPAKLEDSAVYLCASTSYIMQFFGPGTRLTVL.

The V and J genes are TRBV18 and TRBJ2-1. The CDR3 sequence is 13 residues long. Germline-derived CDR1 and CDR2 are KGHSH and LQKENI. CDR3 amino acids: CASSPASYNEQFF.

The CDR3 sequence is CSVHKGTENTEAFF. This chain connects TRBV29-1 to TRBJ1-1; TCRdb picks TRBD1, but there is no DNA to check that call. Germline V CDR1 and CDR2: SQVTM, ANQGSEA. CDR3 length: 14 amino acids.

V and J are TRBV6-2 or TRBV6-3 and TRBJ1-5. This CDR3 has 16 residues. Looked up from germline, CDR1 is MNHEY and CDR2 is SVGEGT. The CDR3 is CASSSILQALNQPQHF.

V gene TRBV4-1 combines with J gene TRBJ2-5; with no DNA, the TCRdb D assignment of TRBD1 cannot be verified. The CDR3 runs 14 residues. Germline V gene lookup returns CDR1 MGHRA and CDR2 YSYEKL. CDR3 sequence: CASSQFRGVETQYF.

J is TRBJ2-1 and V is TRBV7-9. The germline V gene encodes CDR1 SEHNR and CDR2 FQNEAQ (reference sequence). The CDR3 loop spans 16 amino acids. CDR3 region: CASGELTSSSYNEQFF.

The V gene is TRBV7-9, the J gene TRBJ1-1. CDR3 length: 15 residues. The germline V gene encodes CDR1 SEHNR and CDR2 FQNEAQ (reference sequence). CDR3 sequence reads: CASSLAQPGNTEAFF.

The rearrangement joins TRBV7-7 to TRBJ1-5. Germline CDR1 and CDR2: SSHAT and FNYEAQ (reference sequence). The CDR3 contains 14 residues. CDR3 sequence reads: CASSLRQGNGPQHF.

J is TRBJ2-2 and V is TRBV20-1; TCRdb's D gene call, TRBD2, goes unchecked for lack of DNA. Per the germline V gene, CDR1 is DFQATT and CDR2 is SNEGSKA (reference sequence). This CDR3 is 15 amino acids long. CDR3 amino acids: CSANLAGGQSGELFF.

The chain is built from TRBV19 and TRBJ2-1; TCRdb outputs TRBD1, but without DNA this stays unchecked. The germline CDR1 and CDR2 sequences are LNHDA and SQIVND (reference sequence). The CDR3 covers 15 residues. The CDR3 reads CASSKGGPPYNEQFF.

The V call is TRBV6-2 or TRBV6-3, the J call TRBJ2-1; TCRdb designates TRBD1, a call that cannot be tested without DNA. Germline-derived CDR1 and CDR2 are MNHEY and SVGEGT. The CDR3 spans 18 residues. The CDR3 here is CASSFNPIQGAISNEQFF.

V and J are TRBV7-2 and TRBJ2-1. CDR1 is SGHTA and CDR2 is FQGNSA in the germline V gene. This CDR3 has 13 amino acids. The CDR3 sequence is CASSLALMGMVLF.

The chain has TRBV18 and TRBJ1-5. In germline, CDR1 is KGHSH, CDR2 LQKENI. This CDR3 comprises 12 residues. This CDR3 is CASSSENQPQHF.

V gene TRBV11-2 combines with J gene TRBJ1-1; TCRdb's D gene call, TRBD1, goes unchecked for lack of DNA. CDR3 length: 15 amino acids. Per germline, CDR1 SGHAT and CDR2 FQNNGV. The CDR3 spells CASSIGAGGTTEAFF. Supplemented by reference TRBV11-2 and TRBJ1-1, the full variable domain reads EAGVAQSPRYKIIEKRQSVAFWCNPISGHATLYWYQQILGQGPKLLIQFQNNGVVDDSQLPKDRFSAERLKGVDSTLKIQPAKLEDSAVYLCASSIGAGGTTEAFFGQGTRLTVV.

The chain carries TRBV12-3 or TRBV12-4 and TRBJ2-5. This CDR3 contains 13 residues. CDR3 loop: CASSATATETQYF.

V and J are TRBV10-3 and TRBJ2-7; with no DNA, the TCRdb D assignment of TRBD2 cannot be verified. This CDR3 has 15 amino acids. CDR1 is ENHRY and CDR2 is SYGVKD in the germline V gene. CDR3 region: CAISALAGGSYEQYF.

The chain employs TRBV5-1 and TRBJ2-6. The length of the CDR3 is 19 residues. Germline V CDR1 and CDR2: SGHRS, YFSETQ. CDR3 loop: CASSLGRLGNPRGANVLTF.

This rearrangement joins TRBV27 to TRBJ2-1. This CDR3 spans 11 amino acids. From germline, CDR1 is MNHEY and CDR2 SMNVEV (reference sequence). The CDR3 region is CASRGYNEQFF.

The chain links TRBV11-3 to TRBJ1-6. Germline CDR1 SGHNT, CDR2 YENEEA. This CDR3 region has 14 residues. CDR3 sequence: CASSLDGVNSPLHF.

V is TRBV6-1 and J is TRBJ1-1; no DNA is available, so the TRBD1 call from TCRdb remains unchecked. Germline values: CDR1 MNHNS, CDR2 SASEGT. The CDR3 is 15 amino acids. CDR3 amino acids: CASSRQGQGNTEAFF.

V is TRBV6-2 or TRBV6-3 and J is TRBJ2-7; TCRdb names TRBD2, which stays unverified in the absence of DNA. Looked up from germline, CDR1 is MNHEY and CDR2 is SVGEGT. CDR3 length: 14 amino acids. The CDR3 is CASSYAGLPHEQYF.

V and J are TRBV12-3 or TRBV12-4 and TRBJ1-1; lacking DNA, the TRBD1 call made by TCRdb goes unchecked. This CDR3 region has 15 residues. The CDR3: CASSLRQARNTEAFF.

V is TRBV25-1 and J is TRBJ2-3; TCRdb picks TRBD2, but there is no DNA to check that call. The CDR3 has 15 amino acids. Germline V gene lookup returns CDR1 MGHDK and CDR2 SYGVNS. CDR3 sequence reads: CASSPLRAATDTQYF.

The J gene is TRBJ1-4, the V gene TRBV5-1; TCRdb proposes TRBD1, but this gene call is untestable without DNA. There are 14 residues in the CDR3. Germline lookup yields CDR1 SGHRS and CDR2 YFSETQ. This CDR3 is CASGFGQGREKLFF.

The rearrangement uses TRBV27 and TRBJ2-7; TCRdb returns TRBD2, unconfirmable since there is no DNA. Germline values: CDR1 MNHEY, CDR2 SMNVEV (reference sequence). This CDR3 has 14 amino acids. This CDR3 is CASSPLAGVYEQYF.

The chain couples TRBV11-3 to TRBJ2-1; TCRdb's D call of TRBD2 is untestable without DNA. The CDR3 covers 18 residues. Germline V gene lookup returns CDR1 SGHNT and CDR2 YENEEA. The CDR3: CASSLERPSAFSYNEQFF.

V usage is TRBV6-1 and J usage is TRBJ2-7. The CDR3 extends over 16 amino acids. CDR1 is MNHNS, CDR2 SASEGT, per germline. This CDR3 is CASSSVSTQDSYEQYF.

V gene TRBV5-4 combines with J gene TRBJ2-7; TCRdb reports TRBD2, a call that lacks DNA to check it against. Germline V gene lookup returns CDR1 SGHNT and CDR2 YYREEE (reference sequence). The CDR3 is made up of 15 amino acids. The CDR3 is CASSFGTTIGYEQYF. The full variable domain, in which reference TRBV5-4 and TRBJ2-7 provide the parts outside the CDR3, is ETGVTQSPTHLIKTRGQQVTLRCSSQSGHNTVSWYQQALGQGPQFIFQYYREEENGRGNFPPRFSGLQFPNYSSELNVNALELDDSALYLCASSFGTTIGYEQYFGPGTRLTVT.